The present T cell receptor beta chain was sequenced within a study of cytomegalovirus exposure and HLA in healthy donors. PCR primers comprised 60 Vbeta and 13 Jbeta primers. Here immunoSEQ multiplex PCR was the method, and the copy in TCRdb shows in-frame clones only, minus some. The sample holds 140,000 to 150,000 clones, around 67% seen once. This clone appeared a few times. No antigen is known for it. Germline V CDR1 and CDR2: WSHSY, SAAADI. The CDR3 sequence is 18 residues long. V was clipped by 3 bases and J by 0 bases; unmatched bases: 13. General study findings and limits: In an earlier analysis, in around 590 donors, most V segments appeared productive either ~87% or ~30% of the time. Some TCR beta chains (roughly 150 of them) were listed as cytomegalovirus-associated. Reportedly, TCR beta sequences accurately predicted HLA-A and HLA-B alleles in most subjects. In a later analysis, parvovirus B19, influenza, CMV and Epstein-Barr virus appeared linked to several top co-occurrence clusters.

The TCR sequence derives from a woman in her late teens or twenties in good health and CMV-seronegative. The sequenced material came from PBMCs. This chain joins TRBV10-2 and TRBJ1-2; TRBD1 matches at 7 bases. The CDR3 sequence is CASSELLTGASTNYGYTF. CDR3 nucleotides: TGCGCCAGCAGTGAACTGCTTACAGGGGCCTCCACTAACTATGGCTACACCTTC.